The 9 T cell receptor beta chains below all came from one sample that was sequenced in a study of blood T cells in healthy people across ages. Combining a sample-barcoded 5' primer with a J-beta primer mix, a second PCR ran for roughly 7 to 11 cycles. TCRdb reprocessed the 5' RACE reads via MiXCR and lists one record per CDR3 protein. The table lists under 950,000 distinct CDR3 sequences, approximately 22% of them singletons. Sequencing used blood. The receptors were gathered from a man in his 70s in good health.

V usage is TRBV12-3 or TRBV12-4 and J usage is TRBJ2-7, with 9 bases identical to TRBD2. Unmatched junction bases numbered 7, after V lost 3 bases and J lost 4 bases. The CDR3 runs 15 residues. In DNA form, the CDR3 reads TGTGCCAGCAGTTTGGGAGCGGGGGGCGATTACGAGCAGTACTTC. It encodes CASSLGAGGDYEQYF.

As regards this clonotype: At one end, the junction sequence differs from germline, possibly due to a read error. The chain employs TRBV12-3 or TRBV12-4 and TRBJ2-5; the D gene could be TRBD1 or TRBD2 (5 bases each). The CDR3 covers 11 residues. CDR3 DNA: TGTGCCAGCAGTCGTTCAGGGACCGAGTACTTC. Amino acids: CASSRSGTEYF.

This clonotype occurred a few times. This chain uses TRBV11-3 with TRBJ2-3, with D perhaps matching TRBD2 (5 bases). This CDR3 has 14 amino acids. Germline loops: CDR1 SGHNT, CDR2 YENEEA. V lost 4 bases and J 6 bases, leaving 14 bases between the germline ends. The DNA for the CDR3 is TGTGCCAGCAGCTCGGGGTATGAGGCGGATACGCAGTATTTT. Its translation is CASSSGYEADTQYF.

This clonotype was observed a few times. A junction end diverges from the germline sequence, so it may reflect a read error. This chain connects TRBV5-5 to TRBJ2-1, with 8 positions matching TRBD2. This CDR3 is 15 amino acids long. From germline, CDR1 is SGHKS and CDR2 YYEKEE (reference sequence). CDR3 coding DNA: TGTGCCAACAGCTTGGTGGCGGGAGGAAGGGATGAGCAGTTCTTC. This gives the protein CANSLVAGGRDEQFF.

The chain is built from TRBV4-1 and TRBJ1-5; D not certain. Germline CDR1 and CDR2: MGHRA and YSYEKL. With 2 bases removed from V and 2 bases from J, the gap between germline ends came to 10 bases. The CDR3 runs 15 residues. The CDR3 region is CASSQLGLGNQPQHF. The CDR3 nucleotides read TGCGCCAGCAGCCAATTGGGTCTGGGCAATCAGCCCCAGCATTTT.

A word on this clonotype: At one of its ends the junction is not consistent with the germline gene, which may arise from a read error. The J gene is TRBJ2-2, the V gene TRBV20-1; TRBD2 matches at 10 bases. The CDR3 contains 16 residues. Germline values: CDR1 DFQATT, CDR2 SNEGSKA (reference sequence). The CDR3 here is CSARGSSGSNTGEPFF. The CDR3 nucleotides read TGCAGTGCTAGGGGATCTAGCGGGAGCAACACCGGGGAGCCGTTTTTT.

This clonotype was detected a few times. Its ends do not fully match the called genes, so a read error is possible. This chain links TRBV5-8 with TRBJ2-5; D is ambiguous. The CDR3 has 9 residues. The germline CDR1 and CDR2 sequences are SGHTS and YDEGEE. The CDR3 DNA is TGTGCCAGCAGCCTCCAAGACATCTTC. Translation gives CASSLQDIF.

The CDR3: CASVDWGGRSKNIQYF. CDR3 DNA sequence: TGTGCCAGCGTGGATTGGGGGGGTCGGTCCAAAAACATTCAGTACTTC. The chain couples TRBV6-2 or TRBV6-3 to TRBJ2-4; 7 nucleotides agree with TRBD2. V was clipped by 8 bases and J by 2 bases; unmatched bases: 12. This CDR3 region has 16 residues. The germline V gene has CDR1 MNHEY and CDR2 SVGEGT.

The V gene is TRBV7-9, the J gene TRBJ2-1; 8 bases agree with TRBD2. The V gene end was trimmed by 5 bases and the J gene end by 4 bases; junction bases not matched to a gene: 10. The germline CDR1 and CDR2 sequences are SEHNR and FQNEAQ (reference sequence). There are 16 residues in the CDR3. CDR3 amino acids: CASSPRPRLAYNEQFF. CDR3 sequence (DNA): TGTGCCAGCAGCCCTCGTCCGAGACTAGCGTACAATGAGCAGTTCTTC.